This T cell receptor beta chain was captured in a study of blood T cell repertoires in COVID-19. Original methodology: Reference gene primer amplification gave estimated nucleated cell counts. Some clones are missing from TCRdb's copy, which holds only in-frame ones; the method was immunoSEQ multiplex PCR. From that table come the V and J calls and clone size; the DNA was used to work out D and trimming. The data show 310,000 or so clones, roughly 90% seen once. The CDR3 covers 11 residues. CDR1 is MNHEY, CDR2 SVGAGI, per germline. V was cut by 5 bases and J by 6 bases, with 8 bases left in between. Sequences were obtained from peripheral blood. The sequence was obtained from a woman aged 45-59 years with active or convalescent COVID-19. The chain is built from TRBV6-5 and TRBJ2-7; no definite D call. CDR3 sequence reads: CASSTRFEQYF. CDR3 DNA: TGTGCCAGCAGTACCAGATTCGAGCAGTACTTC.